This T cell receptor beta chain appears in the sequencing data of a study of blood T cells in healthy people across ages. Study-level points and caveats: A roughly linear fall in TCR beta diversity per million T cells was seen with increasing age. CMV status of donors was unknown, possibly confounding expanded clonotype changes. Relative to aged donors, long-lived donors carried more naive CD4+ cells and displayed higher diversity.

To note about this clonotype: Its antigen is undetermined.

A second PCR, run for about 6 to 11 cycles, used a sample-barcoded 5' primer plus a J-beta primer mix. One entry per CDR3 protein results from TCRdb running MiXCR on the 5' RACE reads. The table includes roughly 700,000 distinct CDR3 sequences, more than 40% detected once. With each sample, at least 5.5 micrograms of total RNA were extracted. The receptor was isolated from a woman aged 55-70 years in good health. Sequences were obtained from blood.

CDR3 region: CASSSRGGVSGDTQYF. CDR3 bases: TGTGCCAGCAGCTCCCGGGGGGGAGTTTCGGGAGATACGCAGTATTTT. The V gene is TRBV7-2, the J gene TRBJ2-3, with 8 bases fitting TRBD2. The germline CDR1 and CDR2 sequences are SGHTA and FQGNSA. The CDR3 consists of 16 residues. J was trimmed by 5 bases and V by 4 bases; bases with no gene match: 11.